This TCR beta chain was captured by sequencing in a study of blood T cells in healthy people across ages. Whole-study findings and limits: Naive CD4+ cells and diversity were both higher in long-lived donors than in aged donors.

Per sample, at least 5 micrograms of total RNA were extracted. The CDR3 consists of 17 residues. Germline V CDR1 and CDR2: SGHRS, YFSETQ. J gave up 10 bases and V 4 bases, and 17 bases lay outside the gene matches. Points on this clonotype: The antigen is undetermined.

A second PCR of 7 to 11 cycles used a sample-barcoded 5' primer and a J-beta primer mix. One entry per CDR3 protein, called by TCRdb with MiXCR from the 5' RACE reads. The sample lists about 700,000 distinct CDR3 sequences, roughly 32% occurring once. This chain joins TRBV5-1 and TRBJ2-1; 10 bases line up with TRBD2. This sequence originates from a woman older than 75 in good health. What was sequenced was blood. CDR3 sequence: CASSPGGTSGACREQFF. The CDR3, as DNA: TGCGCCAGCAGCCCGGGGGGCACTAGCGGGGCCTGTCGGGAGCAGTTCTTC. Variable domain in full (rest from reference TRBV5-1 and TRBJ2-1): KAGVTQTPRYLIKTRGQQVTLSCSPISGHRSVSWYQQTPGQGLQFLFEYFSETQRNKGNFPGRFSGRQFSNSRSEMNVSTLELGDSALYLCASSPGGTSGACREQFFGPGTRLTVL.